The 13 T cell receptor beta chains listed next were all sequenced from one sample in a study of regulatory T cells in long-lasting Graves disease (dated by TCRdb to 2020 to 2023). The library was built by means of multiplex PCR. These reads were obtained on an Illumina HiSeq 4000. iRepertoire HTBI primers and Arm-PCR amplification of CDR3 regions were used to construct TCR beta libraries. The public reads were reanalyzed by TCRdb: fastp trimming at Q25, MiXCR alignment, in-frame beta chains only. Each CDR3 protein appears once, grouped with its most common genes and DNA. The sample table holds approximately 350,000 distinct CDR3 sequences, of which approximately 23% were seen once. The ten largest make up approximately 30% of the sample. The intended sense of this specimen's time point label: persistent/refractory GD, antithyroid drugs over 5 years with positive TRAb. For both TCR sequencing and RNA sequencing, RNA was extracted from PBMCs using TRIzol.

Sequenced material: peripheral blood mononuclear cells (PBMCs), taken when the disease was refractory, from a patient treated with antithyroid drugs. The receptors were sampled from a woman aged 40 to 50 with Graves disease. Donor details come from another sample of the same person, matched by shared clones.

Many counts were recorded for this clonotype. The chain recombines TRBV28 with TRBJ2-7; 7 bases map to TRBD1. The CDR3 loop spans 15 amino acids. Trimming removed 4 bases from V and 1 base from J; junction bases left unmatched: 7. Germline V gene sequence: CDR1 MDHEN, CDR2 SYDVKM. The CDR3: CASSSGWDSSYEQYF. The DNA for the CDR3 is TGTGCCAGCAGTTCCGGGTGGGACAGTTCCTACGAGCAGTACTTC.

In DNA form, the CDR3 reads TGTGCCTGGAGCCCCAAAGTAGCCTACGAGCAGTACTTC. Amino acids: CAWSPKVAYEQYF. V gene TRBV30 combines with J gene TRBJ2-7; D is unclear. The CDR3 has 13 amino acids. V lost 3 bases to trimming and J lost 2 bases, with 11 bases between them. From germline, CDR1 is GTSNPN and CDR2 SVGIG (reference sequence).

As concerns this clonotype: With a much larger clone just one base away, this may be a read error. V gene TRBV3-1 combines with J gene TRBJ1-5; TRBD1 agrees at 8 bases. TRBJ2-3 matches the DNA end more closely, so the J call is doubtful. The CDR3 runs to 16 residues. CDR1 and CDR2 (germline): LGHDT, YNNKEL (reference sequence). CDR3 region: CASSPGQVWDNQPQYF. The CDR3 bases are TGTGCCAGCAGCCCGGGACAGGTATGGGACAATCAGCCCCAGTATTTT.

The count of this clonotype is one. The J gene is TRBJ2-5, the V gene TRBV5-1, with 14 bases fitting TRBD2. The V segment lost 3 bases and the J segment 3 bases; nucleotides outside the gene matches: 10. Per the germline V gene, CDR1 is SGHRS and CDR2 is YFSETQ. There are 18 residues in the CDR3. CDR3 protein: CASSSWPGLAGVEETQYF. The CDR3 DNA reads TGCGCCAGCAGCTCCTGGCCGGGACTAGCGGGAGTGGAAGAGACCCAGTACTTC. Full variable domain (missing parts from reference TRBV5-1 and TRBJ2-5): KAGVTQTPRYLIKTRGQQVTLSCSPISGHRSVSWYQQTPGQGLQFLFEYFSETQRNKGNFPGRFSGRQFSNSRSEMNVSTLELGDSALYLCASSSWPGLAGVEETQYFGPGTRLLVL.

With respect to this clonotype: A read error may account for a junction end that differs from germline. The chain uses TRBV7-9 and TRBJ1-2; maybe TRBD1 (5 bases). The CDR3 is 10 amino acids. The germline CDR1 and CDR2 sequences are SEHNR and FQNEAQ (reference sequence). CDR3 nucleotides: TGTGCCAGCAGCGTCGGGACGGAGCACTTC. It encodes CASSVGTEHF. The full variable domain, its missing parts supplied by reference TRBV7-9 and TRBJ1-2, is DTGVSQNPRHKITKRGQNVTFRCDPISEHNRLYWYRQTLGQGPEFLTYFQNEAQLEKSRLLSDRFSAERPKGSFSTLEIQRTEQGDSAMYLCASSVGTEHFGSGTRLTVV.

At least ten counts were recorded for this clonotype. CDR3 in DNA: TGTGCCAGCAGTTTAATGGGACTAGCGGGAGAAGGAGAGACCCAGTACTTC. Translating it yields CASSLMGLAGEGETQYF. The chain joins TRBV12-3 or TRBV12-4 to TRBJ2-5; 14 nucleotides align to TRBD2. The CDR3 runs to 17 residues. The trim removed 2 bases at V and 4 bases at J, leaving 6 bases unmatched.

CDR3 sequence reads: CAWSQGTAYTF. The CDR3, as DNA: TGTGCCTGGAGTCAGGGGACCGCGTACACCTTC. The chain uses TRBV30 and TRBJ1-2; perhaps TRBD1 as D (6 bases). V lost 2 bases and J 11 bases, leaving 12 bases between the germline ends. CDR3 length: 11 amino acids. Looked up from germline, CDR1 is GTSNPN and CDR2 is SVGIG (reference sequence).

This clonotype was seen repeatedly, ten times or more. This chain links TRBV7-8 with TRBJ2-7; D is possibly TRBD2 (6 bases). There are 15 residues in the CDR3. Germline loops: CDR1 SGHVS, CDR2 FQNEAQ. The V end lost 5 bases, the J end lost 2 bases, and 16 bases lay between the germline ends. The CDR3 nucleotides read TGTGCCAGCAGCGCCAATCACGGGAGAACCTACGAGCAGTACTTC. Translated: CASSANHGRTYEQYF.

This clonotype was seen a few times. The DNA of the CDR3 is TGTGCCAGTAAGCGAGACATCTCTGGAAACACCATATATTTT. Protein: CASKRDISGNTIYF. This chain links TRBV19 with TRBJ1-3; D is uncertain. Trimming removed 7 bases from V and 0 bases from J, with 10 bases in between. CDR3 size: 14 residues. CDR1 is LNHDA, CDR2 SQIVND, per germline (reference sequence).

At least ten counts were recorded for this clonotype. The rearrangement links TRBV6-9 to TRBJ1-1, with a possible D match to TRBD1 (5 bases). The CDR3 spans 16 residues. Germline V gives CDR1 MNHGY, CDR2 SVAAGI. V was trimmed by 4 bases and J by 4 bases, leaving 19 bases between them. The CDR3 DNA reads as TGTGCCAGCAGTTCCCCGGGAGTCTGGGGGGGCACTGAAGCTTTCTTT. Translated: CASSSPGVWGGTEAFF.

This chain links TRBV3-1 with TRBJ1-2, with TRBD1 as a possible D gene (5 bases). The germline V and J ends were trimmed by 0 bases and 3 bases, with 14 bases remaining between them. This CDR3 has 16 residues. CDR1 and CDR2 from the germline V gene are LGHDT and YNNKEL (reference sequence). CDR3 DNA: TGTGCCAGCAGCCAAGATAGGGACCGAAATTACTATGGCTACACCTTC. This sequence encodes CASSQDRDRNYYGYTF.

Turning to this clonotype: Its ends do not fully match the called genes, so a read error is possible. This chain uses TRBV6-1 with TRBJ2-7; 8 positions agree with TRBD1. CDR1 is MNHNS and CDR2 is SASEGT in the germline V gene. CDR3 length: 13 residues. This CDR3 is CASGRDRGHEQCF. The CDR3 nucleotides read TGTGCCAGCGGCAGAGACAGGGGCCACGAGCAGTGCTTC.

This clonotype has just a few counts. This chain connects TRBV4-1 to TRBJ1-5; D is unresolved. The length of the CDR3 is 16 residues. The germline CDR1 and CDR2 sequences are MGHRA and YSYEKL. V shed 0 bases and J shed 0 bases, with 9 bases lying between them. The CDR3 here is CASSQESWYSNQPQHF. DNA for the CDR3: TGCGCCAGCAGCCAAGAATCGTGGTATAGCAATCAGCCCCAGCATTTT.